The clone carrying this T cell receptor (beta chain) was detected only a few times. The data were taken from a study of regulatory T cells in long-lasting Graves disease. Library construction for TCR beta used iRepertoire HTBI primers and Arm-PCR of CDR3 regions. TCRdb called the multiplex PCR reads again in MiXCR, with one record for every CDR3 protein. The sample has 680,000 or so distinct CDR3 sequences; 15% to 20% are singletons. As for time point: newly diagnosed GD, antithyroid drugs for less than 3 months. PBMCs provided the RNA from which the TCR library was made. Patients were from an endocrinology department in Xi'an, China. Germline V gives CDR1 SGDLS, CDR2 YYNGEE. This CDR3 region has 13 residues. V shed 0 bases and J shed 6 bases, with 10 bases lying between them. These data were also filed under a second study, of T cells in Graves' hyperthyroidism and ophthalmopathy.

This material consisted of peripheral blood mononuclear cells (PBMCs), taken at new diagnosis, from a patient treated with antithyroid drugs. The sequence came from a woman younger than 45 with Graves disease. The chain carries TRBV9 and TRBJ2-7, with D maybe TRBD1 (6 bases). DNA for the CDR3: TGTGCCAGCAGCGTAGAACCAGGGGTCGAGCAGTACTTC. Translated: CASSVEPGVEQYF.